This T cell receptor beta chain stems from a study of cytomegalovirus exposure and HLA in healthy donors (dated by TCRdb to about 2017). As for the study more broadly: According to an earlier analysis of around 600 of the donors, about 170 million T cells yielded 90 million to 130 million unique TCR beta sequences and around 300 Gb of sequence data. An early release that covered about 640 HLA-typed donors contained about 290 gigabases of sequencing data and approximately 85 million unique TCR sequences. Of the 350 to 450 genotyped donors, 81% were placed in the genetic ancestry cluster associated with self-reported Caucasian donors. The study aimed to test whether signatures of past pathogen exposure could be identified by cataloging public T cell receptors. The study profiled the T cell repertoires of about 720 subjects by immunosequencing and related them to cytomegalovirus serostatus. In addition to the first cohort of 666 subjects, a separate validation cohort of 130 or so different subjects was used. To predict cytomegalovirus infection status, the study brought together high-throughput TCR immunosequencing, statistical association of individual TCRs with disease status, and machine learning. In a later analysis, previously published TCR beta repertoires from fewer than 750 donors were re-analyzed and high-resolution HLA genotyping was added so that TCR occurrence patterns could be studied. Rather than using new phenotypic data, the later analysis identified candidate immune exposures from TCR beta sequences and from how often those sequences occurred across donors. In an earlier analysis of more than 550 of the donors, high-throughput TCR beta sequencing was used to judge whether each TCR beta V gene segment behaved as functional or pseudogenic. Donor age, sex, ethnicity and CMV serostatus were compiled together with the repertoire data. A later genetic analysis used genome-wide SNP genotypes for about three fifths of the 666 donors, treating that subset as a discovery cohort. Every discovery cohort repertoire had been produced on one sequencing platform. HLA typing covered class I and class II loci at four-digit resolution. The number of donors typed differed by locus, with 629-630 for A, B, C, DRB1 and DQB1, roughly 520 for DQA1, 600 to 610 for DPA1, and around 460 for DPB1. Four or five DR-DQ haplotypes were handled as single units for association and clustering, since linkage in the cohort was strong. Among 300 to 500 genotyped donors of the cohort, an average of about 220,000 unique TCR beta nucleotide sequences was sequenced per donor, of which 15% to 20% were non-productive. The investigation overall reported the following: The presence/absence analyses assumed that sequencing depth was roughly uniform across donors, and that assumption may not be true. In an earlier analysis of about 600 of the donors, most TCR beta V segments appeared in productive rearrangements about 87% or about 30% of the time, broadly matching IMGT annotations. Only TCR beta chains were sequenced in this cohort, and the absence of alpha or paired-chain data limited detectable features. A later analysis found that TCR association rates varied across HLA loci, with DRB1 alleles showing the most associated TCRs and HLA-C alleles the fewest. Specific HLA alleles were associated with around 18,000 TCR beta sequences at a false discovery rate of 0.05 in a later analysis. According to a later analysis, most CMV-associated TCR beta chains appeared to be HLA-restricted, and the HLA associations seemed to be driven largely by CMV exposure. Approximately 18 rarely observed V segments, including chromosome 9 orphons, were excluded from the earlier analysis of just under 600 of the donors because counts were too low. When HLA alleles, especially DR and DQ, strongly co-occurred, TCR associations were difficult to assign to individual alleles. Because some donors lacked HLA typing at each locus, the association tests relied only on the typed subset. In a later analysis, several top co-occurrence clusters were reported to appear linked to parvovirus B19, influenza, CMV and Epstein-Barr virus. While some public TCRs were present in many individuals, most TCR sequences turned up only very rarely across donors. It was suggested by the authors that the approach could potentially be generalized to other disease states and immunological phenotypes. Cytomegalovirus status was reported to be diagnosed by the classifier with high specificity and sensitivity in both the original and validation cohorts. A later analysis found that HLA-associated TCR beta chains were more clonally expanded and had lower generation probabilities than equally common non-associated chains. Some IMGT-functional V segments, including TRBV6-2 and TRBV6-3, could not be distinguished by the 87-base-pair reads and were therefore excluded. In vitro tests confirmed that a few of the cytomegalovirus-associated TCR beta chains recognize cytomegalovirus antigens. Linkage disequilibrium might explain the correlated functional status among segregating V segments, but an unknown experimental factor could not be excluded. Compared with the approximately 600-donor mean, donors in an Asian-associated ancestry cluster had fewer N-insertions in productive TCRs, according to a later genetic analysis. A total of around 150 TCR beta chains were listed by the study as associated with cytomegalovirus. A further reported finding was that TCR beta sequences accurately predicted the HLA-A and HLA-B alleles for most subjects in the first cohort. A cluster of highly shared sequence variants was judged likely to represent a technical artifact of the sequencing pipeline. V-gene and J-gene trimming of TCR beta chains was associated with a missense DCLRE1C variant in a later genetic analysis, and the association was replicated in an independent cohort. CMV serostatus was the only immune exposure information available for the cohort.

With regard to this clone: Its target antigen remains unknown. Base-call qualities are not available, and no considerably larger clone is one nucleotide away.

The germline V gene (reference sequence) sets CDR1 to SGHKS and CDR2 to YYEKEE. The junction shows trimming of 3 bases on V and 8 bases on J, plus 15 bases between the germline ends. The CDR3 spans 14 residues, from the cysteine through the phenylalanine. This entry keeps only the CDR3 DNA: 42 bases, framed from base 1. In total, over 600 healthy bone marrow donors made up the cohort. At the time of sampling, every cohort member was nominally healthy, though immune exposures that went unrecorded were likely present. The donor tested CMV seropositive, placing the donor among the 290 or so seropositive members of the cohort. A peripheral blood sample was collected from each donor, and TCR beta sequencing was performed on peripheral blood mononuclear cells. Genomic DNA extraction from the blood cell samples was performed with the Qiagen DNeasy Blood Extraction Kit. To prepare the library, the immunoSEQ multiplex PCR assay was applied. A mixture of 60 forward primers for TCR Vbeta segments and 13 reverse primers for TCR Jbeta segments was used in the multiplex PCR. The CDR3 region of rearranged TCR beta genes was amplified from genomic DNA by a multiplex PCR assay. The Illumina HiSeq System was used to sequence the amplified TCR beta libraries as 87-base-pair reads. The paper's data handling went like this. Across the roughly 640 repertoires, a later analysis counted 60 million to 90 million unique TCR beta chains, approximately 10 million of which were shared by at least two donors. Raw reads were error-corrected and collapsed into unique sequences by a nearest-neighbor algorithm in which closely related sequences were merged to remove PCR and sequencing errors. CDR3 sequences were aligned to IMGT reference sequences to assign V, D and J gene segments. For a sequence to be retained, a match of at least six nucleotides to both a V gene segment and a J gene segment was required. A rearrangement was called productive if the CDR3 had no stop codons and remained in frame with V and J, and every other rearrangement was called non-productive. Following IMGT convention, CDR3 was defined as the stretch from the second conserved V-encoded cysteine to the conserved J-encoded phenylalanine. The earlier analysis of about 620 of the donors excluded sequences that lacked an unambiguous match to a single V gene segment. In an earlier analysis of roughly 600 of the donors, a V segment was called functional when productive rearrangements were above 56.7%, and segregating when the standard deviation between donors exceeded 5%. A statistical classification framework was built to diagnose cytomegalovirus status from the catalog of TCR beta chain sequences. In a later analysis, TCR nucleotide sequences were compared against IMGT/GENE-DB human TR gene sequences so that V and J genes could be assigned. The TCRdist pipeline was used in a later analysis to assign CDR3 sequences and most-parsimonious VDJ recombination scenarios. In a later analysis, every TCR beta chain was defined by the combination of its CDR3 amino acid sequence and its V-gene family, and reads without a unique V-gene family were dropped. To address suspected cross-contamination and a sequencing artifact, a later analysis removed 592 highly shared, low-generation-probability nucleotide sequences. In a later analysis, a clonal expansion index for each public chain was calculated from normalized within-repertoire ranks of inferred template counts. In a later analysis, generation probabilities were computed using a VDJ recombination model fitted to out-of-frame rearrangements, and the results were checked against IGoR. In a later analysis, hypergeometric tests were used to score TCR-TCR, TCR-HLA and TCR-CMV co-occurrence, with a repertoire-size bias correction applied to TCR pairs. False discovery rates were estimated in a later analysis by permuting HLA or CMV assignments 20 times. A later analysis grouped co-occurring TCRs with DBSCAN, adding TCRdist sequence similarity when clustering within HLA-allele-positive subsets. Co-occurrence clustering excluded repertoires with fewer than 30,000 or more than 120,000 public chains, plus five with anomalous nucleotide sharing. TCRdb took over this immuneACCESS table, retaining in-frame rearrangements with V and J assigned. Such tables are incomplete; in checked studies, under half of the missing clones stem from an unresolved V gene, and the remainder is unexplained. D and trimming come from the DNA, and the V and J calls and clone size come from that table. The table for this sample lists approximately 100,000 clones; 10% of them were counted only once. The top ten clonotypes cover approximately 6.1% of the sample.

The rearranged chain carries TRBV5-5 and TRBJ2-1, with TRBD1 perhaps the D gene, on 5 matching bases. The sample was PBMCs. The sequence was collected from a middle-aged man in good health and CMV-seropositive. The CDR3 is CASSWGRDRDEQFF. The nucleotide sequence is TGTGCCAGCAGCTGGGGCAGGGATAGGGATGAGCAGTTCTTC.